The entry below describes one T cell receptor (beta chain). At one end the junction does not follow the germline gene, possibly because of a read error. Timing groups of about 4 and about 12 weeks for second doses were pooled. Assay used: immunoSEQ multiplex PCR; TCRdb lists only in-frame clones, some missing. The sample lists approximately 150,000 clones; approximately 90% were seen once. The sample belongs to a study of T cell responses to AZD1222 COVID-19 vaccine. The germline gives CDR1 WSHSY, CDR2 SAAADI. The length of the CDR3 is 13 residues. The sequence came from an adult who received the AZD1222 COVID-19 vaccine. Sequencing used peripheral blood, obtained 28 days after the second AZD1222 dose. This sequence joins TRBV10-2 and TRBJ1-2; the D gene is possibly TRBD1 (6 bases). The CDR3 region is CASGETGNYGYTF. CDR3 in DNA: TGCGCCAGCGGTGAAACAGGGAACTATGGCTACACCTTC.